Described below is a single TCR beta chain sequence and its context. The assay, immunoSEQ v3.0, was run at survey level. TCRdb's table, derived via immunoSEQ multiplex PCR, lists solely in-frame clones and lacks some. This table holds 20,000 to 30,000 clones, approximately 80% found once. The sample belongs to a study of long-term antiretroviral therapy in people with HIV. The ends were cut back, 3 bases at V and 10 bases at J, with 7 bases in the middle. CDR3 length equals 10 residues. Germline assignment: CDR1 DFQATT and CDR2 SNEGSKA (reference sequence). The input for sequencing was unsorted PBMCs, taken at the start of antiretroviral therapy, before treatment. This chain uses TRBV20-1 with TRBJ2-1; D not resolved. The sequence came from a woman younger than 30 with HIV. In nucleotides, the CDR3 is TGCAGTGCTAGCCCCGGGGAGCAGTTCTTC. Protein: CSASPGEQFF.